The 27 T cell receptor beta chains presented below share a single source sample, sequenced in a study of blood T cell repertoires in COVID-19. Assay: immunoSEQ multiplex PCR; the TCRdb copy retains only in-frame clones and omits some. The sample includes approximately 300,000 clones, roughly 91% seen only once; the top ten take about 8.4%. The sequenced sample was PBMCs or T cells enriched from blood (not recorded which). Receptors were obtained from a woman under 40 who had recovered from COVID-19.

V gene TRBV5-1 combines with J gene TRBJ2-1; 7 bases map to TRBD2. J gave up 3 bases and V 4 bases, and 10 bases lay outside the gene matches. Germline CDR1 reads SGHRS; CDR2 reads YFSETQ. The CDR3 covers 16 residues. CDR3 nucleotide sequence: TGCGCCAGCAGCCCCGATTTAGCGGGCATCTACAATGAGCAGTTCTTC. It translates to CASSPDLAGIYNEQFF.

This chain links TRBV7-9 with TRBJ1-3; TRBD1 matches at 7 bases. The ends lost 3 bases at V and 0 bases at J; junction bases unmatched: 5. This CDR3 has 16 amino acids. The germline V gene has CDR1 SEHNR and CDR2 FQNEAQ (reference sequence). CDR3 protein: CASSFPGTDSGNTIYF. DNA of the CDR3: TGTGCCAGCAGCTTTCCCGGGACAGACTCTGGAAACACCATATATTTT.

The genes are TRBV19 and TRBJ1-2, with 7 nucleotides matching TRBD1. CDR3 length equals 14 residues. Germline V gives CDR1 LNHDA, CDR2 SQIVND (reference sequence). J gave up 6 bases and V 8 bases, and 12 bases lay outside the gene matches. Here the CDR3 reads CASSNSGQTHGYTF. CDR3 sequence (DNA): TGTGCCAGTTCAAACTCGGGACAGACCCATGGCTACACCTTC. The full variable domain, its missing parts supplied by reference TRBV19 and TRBJ1-2, is DGGITQSPKYLFRKEGQNVTLSCEQNLNHDAMYWYRQDPGQGLRLIYYSQIVNDFQKGDIAEGYSVSREKKESFPLTVTSAQKNPTAFYLCASSNSGQTHGYTFGSGTRLTVV.

This rearrangement joins TRBV7-9 to TRBJ1-2; D not certain. With 3 bases removed from V and 5 bases from J, the gap between germline ends came to 10 bases. The CDR3 contains 13 residues. Germline assignment: CDR1 SEHNR and CDR2 FQNEAQ (reference sequence). The CDR3 is CASSFGLTYGYTF. Written as DNA, the CDR3 is TGTGCCAGCAGCTTCGGGTTAACGTATGGCTACACCTTC.

The chain employs TRBV4-1 and TRBJ1-1; 7 bases match TRBD1. Unmatched junction bases numbered 8, after V lost 4 bases and J lost 3 bases. The CDR3 totals 15 residues. Germline lookup yields CDR1 MGHRA and CDR2 YSYEKL. CDR3 protein: CASSPFAGGDTEAFF. The CDR3, as DNA: TGCGCCAGCAGCCCCTTCGCAGGGGGAGACACTGAAGCTTTCTTT.

The chain links TRBV10-3 to TRBJ1-1; 9 bases line up with TRBD1. CDR3 size: 14 residues. The germline V gene encodes CDR1 ENHRY and CDR2 SYGVKD. V shed 4 bases and J 3 bases; nucleotides not matched to a gene: 3. In DNA, the CDR3 is TGTGCCATCAGTGGGGGACAGGGTGACACTGAAGCTTTCTTT. Translation gives CAISGGQGDTEAFF.

CDR3 DNA: TGCGCCAGCAGCATGACCGGGACAGGGGACAGCTCCTATAATTCACCCCTCCACTTT. The encoded protein is CASSMTGTGDSSYNSPLHF. The rearrangement links TRBV5-1 to TRBJ1-6; 10 bases line up with TRBD1. V lost 4 bases and J lost 0; bases outside the gene matches: 10. This CDR3 region has 19 residues. Germline V gene sequence: CDR1 SGHRS, CDR2 YFSETQ.

The V and J genes are TRBV7-2 and TRBJ1-4; 8 bases fit TRBD1. Germline V gene sequence: CDR1 SGHTA, CDR2 FQGNSA. The CDR3 extends over 14 amino acids. V lost 5 bases and J lost 8; bases outside the gene matches: 7. The CDR3 sequence: CASSLDRGREKLFF. CDR3 sequence (DNA): TGTGCCAGCAGCCTCGACAGGGGAAGGGAAAAACTGTTTTTT.

V gene TRBV4-1 combines with J gene TRBJ2-1; D remains ambiguous. The CDR3 is 16 residues long. V shed 2 bases and J shed 0 bases, with 11 bases lying between them. From germline, CDR1 is MGHRA and CDR2 YSYEKL. This chain's CDR3 is CASSQRWRSSYNEQFF. CDR3 nucleotide sequence: TGCGCCAGCAGCCAACGGTGGCGGAGCTCCTACAATGAGCAGTTCTTC.

This chain uses TRBV5-1 with TRBJ2-1; TRBD2 matches 8 bases. The CDR3 spans 19 residues. Trimming removed 0 bases from V and 1 base from J; junction bases left unmatched: 12. Germline values: CDR1 SGHRS, CDR2 YFSETQ. CDR3 region: CASSLAGYRSGSSYNEQFF. The DNA for the CDR3 is TGCGCCAGCAGCTTGGCCGGGTATCGCAGCGGGAGTTCCTACAATGAGCAGTTCTTC.

The chain carries TRBV12-5 and TRBJ1-1; TRBD1 matches 8 bases. V lost 6 bases and J lost 1; bases outside the gene matches: 16. Germline-derived CDR1 and CDR2 are LGHNT and FRNRAP. The CDR3 length is 18 residues. CDR3 DNA sequence: TGTGCTAGTGGGGCGGGACAGGACCCCTTTGTGGCGAACACTGAAGCTTTCTTT. Protein: CASGAGQDPFVANTEAFF.

The J gene is TRBJ1-3, the V gene TRBV6-6; possibly TRBD1 for D (5 bases). Germline CDR1 is MNHNY and CDR2 is SVGAGI (reference sequence). This CDR3 comprises 17 residues. V was trimmed by 5 bases and J by 0 bases, leaving 17 bases between them. The CDR3 here is CASSPRTDTHSGNTIYF. Here the CDR3 DNA reads TGTGCCAGCAGTCCCCGGACGGACACCCACTCTGGAAACACCATATATTTT.

V usage is TRBV2 and J usage is TRBJ1-5; a weak D match, TRBD1 (6 bases). Looked up from germline, CDR1 is SNHLY and CDR2 is FYNNEI. The CDR3 is made up of 14 amino acids. V lost 8 bases, J lost 3 bases, and 14 bases lay in between. CDR3 amino acids: CASHTTGHNQPQHF. Written as DNA, the CDR3 is TGTGCCAGCCACACTACAGGGCACAATCAGCCCCAGCATTTT.

The rearrangement uses TRBV11-3 and TRBJ2-6, with 10 bases aligning to TRBD1. The CDR3 is 19 residues long. The germline V gene has CDR1 SGHNT and CDR2 YENEEA. V shed 1 base, J shed 4 bases, and the junction held 10 bases outside the gene matches. The DNA of the CDR3 is TGTGCCAGCAGCTTAGGCCGACAGGGGGCAGGCTCCGGGGCCAACGTCCTGACTTTC. It encodes CASSLGRQGAGSGANVLTF.

V usage is TRBV27 and J usage is TRBJ2-5; possibly TRBD2 for D (6 bases). This CDR3 is built from 12 residues. V was trimmed by 3 bases and J by 7 bases, leaving 9 bases between them. Germline V gene data show CDR1 as MNHEY and CDR2 as SMNVEV (reference sequence). Here the CDR3 reads CASSFKAGTQYF. The CDR3 DNA is TGTGCCAGCAGTTTTAAAGCGGGGACCCAGTACTTC.

The rearrangement uses TRBV6-5 and TRBJ2-7, with D possibly matching TRBD2 (5 bases). This CDR3 has 14 residues. Looked up from germline, CDR1 is MNHEY and CDR2 is SVGAGI. V was clipped by 5 bases and J by 5 bases, with 16 bases between them. CDR3 loop: CASSRDRGNHEQYF. In nucleotides, the CDR3 is TGTGCCAGCAGTCGTGACCGAGGGAACCACGAGCAGTACTTC.

The chain employs TRBV5-1 and TRBJ2-1; perhaps TRBD2 as D (6 bases). This CDR3 is 13 amino acids long. CDR1 and CDR2 (germline): SGHRS, YFSETQ. V was shortened by 1 base and J by 8 bases, with 10 bases between the two germline ends. Here the CDR3 reads CASSLYGGYEQFF. CDR3 DNA: TGCGCCAGCAGCTTGTATGGGGGGTATGAGCAGTTCTTC.

The J gene is TRBJ1-6, the V gene TRBV5-1, with D perhaps matching TRBD1 (5 bases). The germline V gene encodes CDR1 SGHRS and CDR2 YFSETQ. CDR3 length: 16 amino acids. Trimming took 1 base from V and 10 from J, leaving 18 bases between them. CDR3 region: CASSLLGTGGDSPLHF. CDR3 bases: TGCGCCAGCAGCTTGTTAGGTACAGGAGGGGACTCACCCCTCCACTTT. The variable domain in full, with the rest retrieved from reference TRBV5-1 and TRBJ1-6, is KAGVTQTPRYLIKTRGQQVTLSCSPISGHRSVSWYQQTPGQGLQFLFEYFSETQRNKGNFPGRFSGRQFSNSRSEMNVSTLELGDSALYLCASSLLGTGGDSPLHFGNGTRLTVT.

CDR3 in amino acids: CASSEIGGDQPQHF. DNA of the CDR3: TGTGCCAGCAGTGAAATAGGGGGGGATCAGCCCCAGCATTTT. V usage is TRBV25-1 and J usage is TRBJ1-5, with D maybe TRBD1 (6 bases). Trimming removed 2 bases at V and 5 bases at J, with 10 bases between. This CDR3 region has 14 residues. From germline, CDR1 is MGHDK and CDR2 SYGVNS. The whole variable domain, remainder taken from reference TRBV25-1 and TRBJ1-5, is EADIYQTPRYLVIGTGKKITLECSQTMGHDKMYWYQQDPGMELHLIHYSYGVNSTEKGDLSSESTVSRIRTEHFPLTLESARPSHTSQYLCASSEIGGDQPQHFGDGTRLSIL.

The chain links TRBV6-5 to TRBJ2-1, with 7 bases fitting TRBD2. The germline V gene has CDR1 MNHEY and CDR2 SVGAGI. V was clipped by 8 bases and J by 9 bases; unmatched bases: 16. The CDR3 runs 15 residues. The CDR3 loop reads CASRRAGRSFFEQFF. DNA of the CDR3: TGTGCCAGCCGGAGAGCGGGACGGTCGTTTTTTGAGCAGTTCTTC.

The rearrangement links TRBV10-3 to TRBJ2-3, with a possible D match to TRBD2 (6 bases). Trimming removed 6 bases from V and 4 bases from J, with 20 bases in between. The CDR3 sequence is 16 residues long. In germline, CDR1 is ENHRY, CDR2 SYGVKD. The CDR3 loop is CAIRRNGGGGSDTQYF. As DNA, the CDR3 is TGTGCCATCAGACGGAACGGGGGAGGAGGTTCAGATACGCAGTATTTT.

The chain carries TRBV30 and TRBJ1-1; D remains unclear. Deletions cut 5 bases from V and 4 bases from J, with 8 bases between. The CDR3 has 11 residues. Germline V CDR1 and CDR2: GTSNPN, SVGIG (reference sequence). The CDR3 region has the DNA TGTGCCTGGCATGAGGGCACTGAAGCTTTCTTT. Protein product: CAWHEGTEAFF.

The chain employs TRBV6-5 and TRBJ2-2; weak D call: TRBD2 (6 bases). CDR1 and CDR2 (germline): MNHEY, SVGAGI. Trimming cost V 0 bases and J 6 bases, with 14 bases left between them. The CDR3 has 16 residues. The CDR3 coding sequence is TGTGCCAGCAGTTACTCCTTAGCGGTAGGCGCCGGGGAGCTGTTTTTT. Protein sequence: CASSYSLAVGAGELFF.

The chain joins TRBV5-5 to TRBJ2-3; 12 bases line up with TRBD2. Unmatched junction bases numbered 8, after V lost 4 bases and J lost 5 bases. This CDR3 contains 16 residues. Germline values: CDR1 SGHKS, CDR2 YYEKEE (reference sequence). CDR3 protein: CASSPLTGLAGDTQYF. CDR3 coding DNA: TGTGCCAGCAGCCCTCTAACGGGACTAGCGGGAGATACGCAGTATTTT. Based on the CDR3 plus reference TRBV5-5 and TRBJ2-3, the full variable domain is DAGVTQSPTHLIKTRGQQVTLRCSPISGHKSVSWYQQVLGQGPQFIFQYYEKEERGRGNFPDRFSARQFPNYSSELNVNALLLGDSALYLCASSPLTGLAGDTQYFGPGTRLTVL.

The chain is built from TRBV7-9 and TRBJ1-2, with D possibly being TRBD1 (6 bases). This CDR3 has 13 residues. Trimming left V 5 bases short and J 1 base short, with 8 bases between. Germline loops: CDR1 SEHNR, CDR2 FQNEAQ (reference sequence). CDR3 DNA sequence: TGTGCCAGCAGCCTGGACAGTAACTATGGCTACACCTTC. Translation: CASSLDSNYGYTF.

This clone was recorded once. The chain combines TRBV6-6 with TRBJ2-4; the D gene is possibly TRBD1 (6 bases). Germline V gene sequence: CDR1 MNHNY, CDR2 SVGAGI (reference sequence). Trimming took 10 bases from V and 4 from J, leaving 14 bases between them. This CDR3 has 13 residues. In nucleotides, the CDR3 is TGTGCCACTCAGGACAGCGATAAAAACATTCAGTACTTC. It yields the protein CATQDSDKNIQYF.

The chain links TRBV10-2 to TRBJ2-1, with TRBD2 identical over 12 bases. V gave up 4 bases and J gave up 6 bases; unmatched junction bases: 4. Germline loops: CDR1 WSHSY, CDR2 SAAADI. The CDR3 extends over 15 amino acids. The CDR3 spells CASSVTSGRLNEQFF. Written as DNA, the CDR3 is TGCGCCAGCAGTGTGACTAGCGGGAGACTCAATGAGCAGTTCTTC.